The 26 T cell receptor beta chains reported below all come from one sample, sequenced in a study of CD8 T cells in Susac syndrome. RNA was extracted with the RNeasy kit, and a quantity of roughly 0.45 to 1 ug was reverse transcribed using random hexamers. TCRdb re-analysed the immunoSEQ multiplex PCR reads in MiXCR, keeping a single row per CDR3 protein. The sample includes approximately 160,000 distinct CDR3 sequences, 93% of them seen just once. Sequenced: CD4+ T cells from PBMCs. These receptors were obtained from a human donor in good health.

The CDR3 reads CASSLTRNYNEKLFF. The CDR3 DNA reads as TGTGCCAGCAGTTTAACCCGGAATTATAATGAAAAACTGTTTTTT. This rearrangement joins TRBV27 to TRBJ1-4; D remains ambiguous. Germline CDR1 reads MNHEY; CDR2 reads SMNVEV (reference sequence). Between the trimmed V and J ends, which lost 2 bases and 4 bases, there was a span of 11 bases. This CDR3 is 15 amino acids long.

This clonotype was recorded once. The chain employs TRBV11-2 and TRBJ2-2; tentative D call: TRBD1 (6 bases). The CDR3 totals 15 residues. Trimming removed 5 bases at V and 6 bases at J, with 16 bases between. Germline CDR1 and CDR2: SGHAT and FQNNGV. Here the CDR3 DNA reads TGTGCCAGCAGCCAAAGGACAGTGGGGGCCGGGGAGCTGTTTTTT. Its protein product is CASSQRTVGAGELFF. Based on the CDR3 plus reference TRBV11-2 and TRBJ2-2, the full variable domain is EAGVAQSPRYKIIEKRQSVAFWCNPISGHATLYWYQQILGQGPKLLIQFQNNGVVDDSQLPKDRFSAERLKGVDSTLKIQPAKLEDSAVYLCASSQRTVGAGELFFGEGSRLTVL.

The rearrangement uses TRBV30 and TRBJ1-1; no firm D call. The germline V and J ends were trimmed by 3 bases and 0 bases, with 8 bases remaining between them. The length of the CDR3 is 13 residues. From germline, CDR1 is GTSNPN and CDR2 SVGIG (reference sequence). CDR3 bases: TGTGCCTGGAGCCTCACTATGAACACTGAAGCTTTCTTT. Amino acid sequence: CAWSLTMNTEAFF.

As to this clonotype: Mismatch with germline at one junction end may stem from a read error. The V gene is TRBV5-1, the J gene TRBJ2-1; D is perhaps TRBD2 (5 bases). The CDR3 is 13 amino acids. Germline assignment: CDR1 SGHRS and CDR2 YFSETQ. CDR3 region: CASSLTGYNEQFF. The CDR3 coding sequence is TGTGCCAGCAGTTTAACGGGATACAATGAGCAGTTCTTC.

The chain couples TRBV12-3 or TRBV12-4 to TRBJ2-1, with D perhaps matching TRBD1 (5 bases). The CDR3 loop spans 12 amino acids. V was clipped by 6 bases and J by 6 bases, with 9 bases between them. The CDR3: CASRWGPNEQFF. CDR3 nucleotides: TGTGCCAGCAGATGGGGCCCCAATGAGCAGTTCTTC.

This chain joins TRBV2 and TRBJ2-3; tentatively, D is TRBD1 (5 bases). Trimming stripped 3 bases from V and 4 bases from J, with 11 bases between. Germline assignment: CDR1 SNHLY and CDR2 FYNNEI. The CDR3 covers 14 residues. The CDR3 is CASSDPQGPDTQYF. The CDR3 bases are TGTGCCAGCAGTGATCCGCAGGGCCCAGATACGCAGTATTTT.

This clonotype came up once. The chain combines TRBV19 with TRBJ2-3; TRBD1 agrees at 8 bases. CDR3 length: 16 amino acids. Germline V lookup: CDR1 LNHDA, CDR2 SQIVND (reference sequence). Trimming cost V 4 bases and J 4 bases; bases outside gene matches: 10. In DNA form, the CDR3 reads TGTGCCAGTAGTACCCAGGGGGCGGAGGGTCCAGATACGCAGTATTTT. The encoded protein is CASSTQGAEGPDTQYF.

The rearrangement uses TRBV12-3 or TRBV12-4 and TRBJ1-3; D perhaps matches TRBD1 (6 bases). Trimming stripped 6 bases from V and 1 base from J, with 10 bases between. The CDR3 loop spans 14 amino acids. The CDR3 DNA follows: TGTGCCAGCAGAGAGACAGGATCTGGAAACACCATATATTTT. Translating it yields CASRETGSGNTIYF.

The J gene is TRBJ2-6, the V gene TRBV4-1, with TRBD1 matching over 10 bases. Losses at the gene ends were 1 base for V and 0 bases for J; bases not matched to a gene: 0. The CDR3 loop spans 17 amino acids. The germline V gene has CDR1 MGHRA and CDR2 YSYEKL. DNA for the CDR3: TGCGCCAGCAGCCAAGGACAGGGGGCCTCTGGGGCCAACGTCCTGACTTTC. Protein sequence: CASSQGQGASGANVLTF.

CDR3 in DNA: TGTGCCTGGAGTCCTGGTGCTTACCGGGGAGAAAAACTGTTTTTT. Protein product: CAWSPGAYRGEKLFF. The V gene is TRBV30, the J gene TRBJ1-4, with D uncertain. Germline V gene sequence: CDR1 GTSNPN, CDR2 SVGIG (reference sequence). V gave up 2 bases and J gave up 8 bases, with 18 bases separating them. This CDR3 contains 15 residues. Complete variable domain (other parts from reference TRBV30 and TRBJ1-4): SQTIHQWPATLVQPVGSPLSLECTVEGTSNPNLYWYRQAAGRGLQLLFYSVGIGQISSEVPQNLSASRPQDRQFILSSKKLLLSDSGFYLCAWSPGAYRGEKLFFGSGTQLSVL.

The chain links TRBV5-7 to TRBJ1-1, with a tentative D call TRBD1 (5 bases). TRBV5-7 is treated as an ORF (open reading frame) with a function not yet certain. The CDR3 sequence is 14 residues long. Trimming took 3 bases from V and 3 from J, leaving 12 bases between them. The CDR3 DNA follows: TGTGCCAGCAGCTGGGGGGGACGGGACACTGAAGCTTTCTTT. Translating it yields CASSWGGRDTEAFF.

This chain links TRBV5-1 with TRBJ1-2; 7 positions match TRBD1. V lost 4 bases and J lost 8; bases outside the gene matches: 17. Germline-derived CDR1 and CDR2 are SGHRS and YFSETQ. The CDR3 has 16 residues. The CDR3 DNA is TGCGCCAGCAGCCCGGACAGGTTTTCGAGCATAGGGGGCTACACCTTC. The encoded protein is CASSPDRFSSIGGYTF.

V and J are TRBV12-3 or TRBV12-4 and TRBJ1-2; 8 bases align to TRBD1. The CDR3 has 13 amino acids. V lost 5 bases, J lost 3 bases, and 2 bases stayed unmatched. CDR3 protein: CASSTTGDYGYTF. As DNA, the CDR3 is TGTGCCAGCAGTACGACAGGGGACTATGGCTACACCTTC.

CDR3 loop: CASSLAGQGSEKLFF. In DNA, the CDR3 is TGTGCCAGCAGCTTAGCGGGACAGGGATCCGAAAAACTGTTTTTT. The chain is built from TRBV7-2 and TRBJ1-4; 9 nucleotides agree with TRBD1. CDR1 SGHTA and CDR2 FQGNSA come from the germline V gene. The CDR3 has 15 residues. J was trimmed by 8 bases and V by 0 bases; bases with no gene match: 4.

This clonotype was seen a single time. The chain has TRBV20-1 and TRBJ2-5; maybe TRBD2 (6 bases). This CDR3 has 14 residues. Per the germline V gene, CDR1 is DFQATT and CDR2 is SNEGSKA (reference sequence). The germline V and J ends were trimmed by 6 bases and 5 bases, with 19 bases remaining between them. The CDR3 DNA reads as TGCAGTGCCCCCGAGGAGGGCGCGGGTGAGACCCAGTACTTC. Amino acid sequence: CSAPEEGAGETQYF.

The chain employs TRBV12-3 or TRBV12-4 and TRBJ1-2, with 7 nucleotides matching TRBD1. This CDR3 comprises 14 residues. V was clipped by 6 bases and J by 4 bases; unmatched bases: 8. The CDR3 DNA reads as TGTGCCAGCAGACGCCAACAGGGGAGCTATGGCTACACCTTC. As protein: CASRRQQGSYGYTF.

This clonotype was counted once. The V gene is TRBV29-1, the J gene TRBJ1-2; no clear D gene. Germline-derived CDR1 and CDR2 are SQVTM and ANQGSEA. The CDR3 is 10 amino acids. V was cut by 4 bases and J by 8 bases, with 8 bases left in between. CDR3 sequence reads: CSVGPEGYTF. For the CDR3, the DNA is TGCAGCGTTGGGCCGGAGGGCTACACCTTC.

The V and J genes are TRBV23-1 and TRBJ1-4, with TRBD1 identical over 7 bases. TRBV23-1 is an ORF, with its function uncertain. The CDR3 runs to 15 residues. V dropped 3 bases and J dropped 4; count of bases not matched to a gene: 5. The CDR3 nucleotides are TGCGCCAGCAGTCATCCGACAGGGTTTAATGAAAAACTGTTTTTT. The encoded protein is CASSHPTGFNEKLFF.

The V and J genes are TRBV3-1 and TRBJ2-1, with TRBD1 matching 8 bases. The CDR3 contains 13 residues. CDR1 LGHDT and CDR2 YNNKEL come from the germline V gene (reference sequence). The V and J ends lost 5 bases and 8 bases, in that order; junction bases with no gene match: 5. The CDR3 loop reads CASSDRGTDEQFF. CDR3 DNA: TGTGCCAGCAGCGACAGGGGTACGGATGAGCAGTTCTTC.

This clonotype occurred once. This chain uses TRBV5-6 with TRBJ2-5, with a possible D match to TRBD1 (7 bases). The V and J ends lost 4 bases and 3 bases respectively, with 16 bases between them. This CDR3 has 15 residues. Germline lookup yields CDR1 SGHDT and CDR2 YYEEEE. The DNA for the CDR3 is TGTGCCAGCAGCCACGCGGGACAGCCCGAAGAGACCCAGTACTTC. As protein: CASSHAGQPEETQYF.

CDR3 in amino acids: CSAIPWGAGDSPLHF. DNA for the CDR3: TGCAGTGCTATCCCTTGGGGGGCCGGGGATTCACCCCTCCACTTT. The genes are TRBV20-1 and TRBJ1-6; TRBD1 might be the D (6 bases). V shed 4 bases and J shed 8 bases, with 18 bases lying between them. Germline assignment: CDR1 DFQATT and CDR2 SNEGSKA (reference sequence). The CDR3 is 15 residues long.

The CDR3 loop is CASRTGEGNTIYF. For the CDR3, the DNA is TGTGCCAGCAGAACAGGGGAAGGAAACACCATATATTTT. V and J are TRBV7-9 and TRBJ1-3; 7 nucleotides agree with TRBD1. Per the germline V gene, CDR1 is SEHNR and CDR2 is FQNEAQ (reference sequence). The CDR3 runs to 13 residues. J was trimmed by 4 bases and V by 6 bases; bases with no gene match: 3.

The gene calls are TRBV5-1 and TRBJ2-5; tentatively, D is TRBD1 (6 bases). Germline-derived CDR1 and CDR2 are SGHRS and YFSETQ. Deletions cut 5 bases from V and 5 bases from J, with 13 bases between. The length of the CDR3 is 13 residues. CDR3 sequence reads: CASRLQGFETQYF. For the CDR3, the DNA is TGCGCCAGCAGGTTACAGGGTTTCGAGACCCAGTACTTC. The whole variable domain, remainder taken from reference TRBV5-1 and TRBJ2-5, is KAGVTQTPRYLIKTRGQQVTLSCSPISGHRSVSWYQQTPGQGLQFLFEYFSETQRNKGNFPGRFSGRQFSNSRSEMNVSTLELGDSALYLCASRLQGFETQYFGPGTRLLVL.

J is TRBJ2-1 and V is TRBV5-1; 9 bases line up with TRBD2. CDR1 is SGHRS and CDR2 is YFSETQ in the germline V gene. This CDR3 is 16 amino acids long. J gave up 5 bases and V 4 bases, and 10 bases lay outside the gene matches. The CDR3 loop is CASSPRGSGGHNEQFF. DNA for the CDR3: TGCGCCAGCAGCCCCCGGGGTAGCGGGGGCCACAATGAGCAGTTCTTC.

The chain links TRBV29-1 to TRBJ1-5, with a tentative D call TRBD1 (6 bases). The CDR3 runs to 13 residues. Germline CDR1 is SQVTM and CDR2 is ANQGSEA. The V end lost 4 bases, the J end lost 4 bases, and 11 bases lay between the germline ends. This CDR3 is CSVGEGGNQPQHF. The CDR3 nucleotides read TGCAGCGTTGGGGAGGGGGGAAATCAGCCCCAGCATTTT.

The J gene is TRBJ1-1, the V gene TRBV29-1, with 9 bases lining up with TRBD1. Germline-derived CDR1 and CDR2 are SQVTM and ANQGSEA. The J segment lost 4 bases and the V segment lost 1 base, leaving 1 base of the junction unmatched. This CDR3 is 13 amino acids long. The CDR3 DNA follows: TGCAGCGTTGAAGCGGGACAGGGCACTGAAGCTTTCTTT. Its protein product is CSVEAGQGTEAFF.